A single sample is the source of the 3 T cell receptor beta chains below, sequenced in a study of technical replicates of blood from several donors. Profiling relied on immunoSEQ multiplex PCR, and the TCRdb table lists in-frame clones only, not all of them. The sample holds over 90,000 clones, around 96% seen once. Sequenced input: T cells isolated from PBMCs. The receptors come from a human donor in good health.

The chain links TRBV19 to TRBJ2-2; 10 positions match TRBD2. Per the germline V gene, CDR1 is LNHDA and CDR2 is SQIVND (reference sequence). The CDR3 spans 16 residues. Trimming cost V 4 bases and J 4 bases; bases outside gene matches: 6. The CDR3 reads CASSTVAGGGTGELFF. CDR3 bases: TGTGCCAGTAGTACCGTAGCGGGAGGAGGCACCGGGGAGCTGTTTTTT.

The chain carries TRBV5-1 and TRBJ1-4; 7 bases are shared with TRBD1. The CDR3 length is 14 residues. V lost 4 bases to trimming and J lost 7 bases; unmatched junction nucleotides: 7. Germline lookup yields CDR1 SGHRS and CDR2 YFSETQ. CDR3 region: CASSPLGQFEKLFF. The CDR3 coding sequence is TGCGCCAGCAGCCCGTTGGGACAGTTTGAAAAACTGTTTTTT.

The chain recombines TRBV10-3 with TRBJ2-7, with TRBD1 as a possible D gene (6 bases). The CDR3 contains 19 residues. The germline CDR1 and CDR2 sequences are ENHRY and SYGVKD. Trimming left V 2 bases short and J 3 bases short, with 26 bases between. The CDR3 DNA is TGTGCCATCAGTGAGCGGCAAGGGGGTAGGGGAGAGTGGGGCTACGAGCAGTACTTC. Amino acid sequence: CAISERQGGRGEWGYEQYF.